The entry below describes one TCR beta chain. This sample is part of a study of PD-1 blockade in classical Hodgkin lymphoma. Time point given: newly diagnosed, previously untreated cHL patient sample. Magnetic negative selection was used to purify CD4+ T cells from PBMCs that had been thawed. Libraries were prepared by immunoSEQ multiplex PCR; TCRdb keeps only in-frame clonotypes and omits some of them. The top ten clones hold around 1.2% of a sample with 15,000 to 20,000 clones, around 83% of them seen once. Trimming stripped 6 bases from V and 0 bases from J, with 8 bases between. CDR1 is WNHNN and CDR2 is SYGVQD in the germline V gene (reference sequence). The CDR3 has 14 residues.

The chain couples TRBV10-1 to TRBJ2-2, with D possibly TRBD2 on 6 matching bases. The source of this sequence is a human donor with classical Hodgkin lymphoma. Sequencing used CD4+ T cells from blood. CDR3 DNA sequence: TGCGCCAGCAGCCGGGAGCCGAACACCGGGGAGCTGTTTTTT. Translated, it gives CASSREPNTGELFF.